Described below is a single T cell receptor beta chain sequence and its context. Its antigen is not known. This specimen comes from a study of T cell repertoires in cytomegalovirus infection. Background on the study: Used in the study were CMV epitopes, some recently identified and HLA-C-restricted, others well-studied and HLA-B-restricted. An indication of both CMV infection and matching HLA type came from public TCR beta signatures. Findings of the study overall: In two of eight donors, the top clonotype was HLA-C-restricted CMV-specific. Individuals carrying CMV plus the relevant HLA were identified by cumulative frequency of public TCR beta families.

Trimming cost V 7 bases and J 1 base, with 14 bases left between them. The CDR3 is 14 amino acids. CDR1 is DFQATT and CDR2 is SNEGSKA in the germline V gene (reference sequence). TCRdb used MiXCR to reprocess the reads, holding one entry per CDR3 protein. The sample yields some 700,000 distinct CDR3 sequences, around 30% seen once. The sequence was obtained from a human donor in good health (CMV status not recorded). Some clones in this sample may be carry-over from other donors' samples. This material consisted of cultured PBMCs, taken from culture after CMV antigen stimulation. The chain has TRBV20-1 and TRBJ1-5; D is unclear. CDR3 region: CSDTDPGSNQPQHF. For the CDR3, the DNA is TGCAGTGATACTGACCCAGGCAGCAATCAGCCCCAGCATTTT.